This T cell receptor beta chain was recorded in a study of cytomegalovirus exposure and HLA in healthy donors. The overall study: There were about 85 million unique TCRs (from HLA-typed donors) in an early data release.

The PCR had 60 Vbeta and 13 Jbeta primers. TCRdb's table, derived via immunoSEQ multiplex PCR, lists solely in-frame clones and lacks some. The table shows about 150,000 clones, with 70% to 85% occurring only once. Per the germline V gene, CDR1 is LGHNA and CDR2 is YSLEER. V was shortened by 0 bases and J by 2 bases, with 8 bases between the two germline ends. This CDR3 comprises 14 residues. This clone occurred once. This TCR was recovered from a woman aged 50 to 60 in good health and CMV-seropositive. The sample taken for sequencing was PBMCs. The chain has TRBV4-3 and TRBJ2-7; the D is unclear. This CDR3 reads CASSQESGTYEQYF. In DNA form, the CDR3 reads TGCGCCAGCAGCCAAGAAAGTGGCACCTACGAGCAGTACTTC.